A single sample is the source of the 16 T cell receptor beta chains below, sequenced in a study of shared clonotypes between healthy human individuals. Clones were read by immunoSEQ multiplex PCR, and TCRdb kept only the in-frame ones, dropping some. The sample carries roughly 2.5 million clones, 90% to 95% recorded once. The specimen sequenced was naive CD4+ T cells sorted from blood. Specified subset: CD45RA+ positively selected. The receptors were gathered from a man in his late teens or twenties in good health.

This sequence joins TRBV19 and TRBJ1-1, with D hard to call. The CDR3 sequence is 13 residues long. CDR1 LNHDA and CDR2 SQIVND come from the germline V gene (reference sequence). Trimming pared 0 bases from V and 7 bases from J, leaving 9 bases between. This chain's CDR3 is CASSIDRTGEAFF. CDR3 nucleotide sequence: TGTGCCAGTAGTATAGATCGGACCGGTGAAGCTTTCTTT.

CDR3 protein: CASRGNQGPPFEAFF. CDR3 nucleotides: TGTGCCAGCAGGGGGAACCAGGGCCCACCTTTTGAAGCTTTCTTT. The genes are TRBV6-1 and TRBJ1-1; D is perhaps TRBD1 (5 bases). The CDR3 is 15 amino acids. V lost 6 bases and J 7 bases, leaving 21 bases between the germline ends. CDR1 is MNHNS and CDR2 is SASEGT in the germline V gene.

The chain recombines TRBV7-8 with TRBJ2-2; 8 nucleotides align to TRBD2. Germline values: CDR1 SGHVS, CDR2 FQNEAQ. The CDR3 has 15 amino acids. V gave up 5 bases and J gave up 4 bases; unmatched junction bases: 6. The CDR3 DNA follows: TGTGCCAGCAGCGCCCGGGGGGGGCTCACCGGGGAGCTGTTTTTT. It specifies CASSARGGLTGELFF.

About this clone itself: Distinct nucleotide sequences in the sample also encode this CDR3. V usage is TRBV5-1 and J usage is TRBJ1-4, with 7 bases aligning to TRBD1. CDR3 length equals 14 residues. Germline V gene sequence: CDR1 SGHRS, CDR2 YFSETQ. V trimming: 7 bases; J trimming: 5 bases; junction bases outside the gene matches: 8. The CDR3 spells CASREGTANEKLFF. CDR3 DNA sequence: TGCGCCAGCCGGGAGGGGACAGCGAATGAAAAACTGTTTTTT.

The chain carries TRBV5-1 and TRBJ2-1, with 10 positions matching TRBD2. The CDR3 has 16 residues. Germline CDR1 SGHRS, CDR2 YFSETQ. The V gene end was trimmed by 1 base and the J gene end by 4 bases; junction bases not matched to a gene: 5. CDR3 in DNA: TGCGCCAGCAGCTTGTTAGCGGGGGGTATTTACAATGAGCAGTTCTTC. This translates into CASSLLAGGIYNEQFF.

This sequence joins TRBV11-3 and TRBJ2-1, with a possible D match to TRBD2 (6 bases). Germline-derived CDR1 and CDR2 are SGHNT and YENEEA. CDR3 length: 14 amino acids. The ends were cut back, 5 bases at V and 10 bases at J, with 18 bases in the middle. The CDR3 DNA reads TGTGCCAGCAGCCCCTCCACAGGTAGCGGCGAGCAGTTCTTC. Its translation: CASSPSTGSGEQFF.

This chain connects TRBV2 to TRBJ2-7; 14 bases are a match to TRBD2. CDR1 is SNHLY, CDR2 FYNNEI, per germline. The CDR3 loop spans 15 amino acids. J was trimmed by 4 bases and V by 5 bases; bases with no gene match: 4. The DNA for the CDR3 is TGTGCCAGCAGTCCGACTAGCGGGGGGGCGTACGAGCAGTACTTC. It is translated as CASSPTSGGAYEQYF.

The chain is built from TRBV4-3 and TRBJ1-5; no clear D. Trimming took off 0 bases at V and 9 bases at J, with 15 bases between the two ends. Germline V gene sequence: CDR1 LGHNA, CDR2 YSLEER. The CDR3 spans 15 residues. The CDR3 loop is CASSQDLAPTGPQHF. CDR3 bases: TGCGCCAGCAGCCAAGATCTCGCGCCCACCGGGCCCCAGCATTTT.

The DNA for the CDR3 is TGTGCCAGCGAACTGGTAGGGACAGGGGGTTCCGAGCAGTACTTC. It translates to CASELVGTGGSEQYF. The J gene is TRBJ2-7, the V gene TRBV6-6; the match to TRBD1 covers 11 bases. The CDR3 is made up of 15 amino acids. J was trimmed by 6 bases and V by 8 bases; bases with no gene match: 12. The V gene's germline CDR1 is MNHNY and CDR2 SVGAGI (reference sequence).

CDR3 sequence reads: CAINDWAGSSYNEQFF. CDR3 nucleotides: TGTGCCATCAATGATTGGGCGGGGAGCTCCTACAATGAGCAGTTCTTC. This chain uses TRBV10-3 with TRBJ2-1, with D maybe TRBD2 (6 bases). The germline V and J ends were trimmed by 7 bases and 0 bases, with 16 bases remaining between them. Germline values: CDR1 ENHRY, CDR2 SYGVKD. The CDR3 runs to 16 residues.

The genes are TRBV28 and TRBJ2-1; D call uncertain. CDR3 length equals 11 residues. Germline CDR1 and CDR2: MDHEN and SYDVKM. Trimming stripped 5 bases from V and 6 bases from J, with 5 bases between. For the CDR3, the DNA is TGTGCCAGCAGTCGGAGCAATGAGCAGTTCTTC. The encoded protein is CASSRSNEQFF.

V usage is TRBV5-1 and J usage is TRBJ2-2; the D gene is possibly TRBD2 (5 bases). CDR3 length: 15 amino acids. Trimming took off 4 bases at V and 1 base at J, with 11 bases between the two ends. From germline, CDR1 is SGHRS and CDR2 YFSETQ. The CDR3 loop is CASSRGSVNTGELFF. CDR3 DNA: TGCGCCAGCAGCAGAGGGTCGGTGAACACCGGGGAGCTGTTTTTT.

This chain joins TRBV6-6 and TRBJ1-4, with D tentatively TRBD1 (6 bases). The CDR3 runs 13 residues. Germline lookup yields CDR1 MNHNY and CDR2 SVGAGI (reference sequence). Trimming removed 5 bases at V and 6 bases at J, with 10 bases between. The CDR3 reads CASSGTGYEKLFF. The CDR3 DNA reads TGTGCCAGCAGTGGAACAGGGTATGAAAAACTGTTTTTT.

The chain uses TRBV7-8 and TRBJ1-1, with unresolved D. CDR1 SGHVS and CDR2 FQNEAQ come from the germline V gene. The V gene lost 3 bases and the J gene lost 0 bases, with 17 bases spanning the gap. This CDR3 is built from 17 residues. The CDR3 is CASSFSPRAEMNTEAFF. CDR3 nucleotide sequence: TGTGCCAGCAGCTTTTCCCCTAGGGCAGAAATGAACACTGAAGCTTTCTTT.

This clone was counted only a few times. This chain connects TRBV9 to TRBJ1-5; D gene unclear. CDR3 length equals 16 residues. The V and J ends lost 0 bases and 0 bases respectively, with 10 bases between them. Per the germline V gene, CDR1 is SGDLS and CDR2 is YYNGEE. The DNA of the CDR3 is TGTGCCAGCAGCGTAGTGCGGAGCTATAGCAATCAGCCCCAGCATTTT. Its protein product is CASSVVRSYSNQPQHF.

This clone was found once. The rearrangement uses TRBV9 and TRBJ2-7; 9 bases align to TRBD1. The germline V gene encodes CDR1 SGDLS and CDR2 YYNGEE. This CDR3 contains 16 residues. The junction had 11 bases not matched to a gene; V was cut back by 4 bases and J by 3 bases. CDR3 amino acids: CASSPRTGVWGYEQYF. The CDR3 nucleotides read TGTGCCAGCAGCCCTCGGACAGGGGTTTGGGGCTACGAGCAGTACTTC. The full variable domain, its missing parts supplied by reference TRBV9 and TRBJ2-7, is DSGVTQTPKHLITATGQRVTLRCSPRSGDLSVYWYQQSLDQGLQFLIQYYNGEERAKGNILERFSAQQFPDLHSELNLSSLELGDSALYFCASSPRTGVWGYEQYFGPGTRLTVT.